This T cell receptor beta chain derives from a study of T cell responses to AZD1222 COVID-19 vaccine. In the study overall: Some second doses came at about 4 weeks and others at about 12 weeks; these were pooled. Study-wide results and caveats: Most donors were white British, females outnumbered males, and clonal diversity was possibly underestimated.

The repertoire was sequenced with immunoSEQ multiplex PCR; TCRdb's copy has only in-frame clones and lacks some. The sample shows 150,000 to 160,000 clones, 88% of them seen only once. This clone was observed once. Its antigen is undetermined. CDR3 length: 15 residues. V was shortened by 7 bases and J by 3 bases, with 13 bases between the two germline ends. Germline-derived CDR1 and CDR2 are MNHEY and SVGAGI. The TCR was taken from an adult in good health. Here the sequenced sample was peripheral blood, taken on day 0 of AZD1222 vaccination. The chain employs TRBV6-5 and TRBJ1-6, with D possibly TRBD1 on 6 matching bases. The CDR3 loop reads CASKGGELYNSPLHF. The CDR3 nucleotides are TGTGCCAGCAAGGGGGGGGAGCTCTATAATTCACCCCTCCACTTT.